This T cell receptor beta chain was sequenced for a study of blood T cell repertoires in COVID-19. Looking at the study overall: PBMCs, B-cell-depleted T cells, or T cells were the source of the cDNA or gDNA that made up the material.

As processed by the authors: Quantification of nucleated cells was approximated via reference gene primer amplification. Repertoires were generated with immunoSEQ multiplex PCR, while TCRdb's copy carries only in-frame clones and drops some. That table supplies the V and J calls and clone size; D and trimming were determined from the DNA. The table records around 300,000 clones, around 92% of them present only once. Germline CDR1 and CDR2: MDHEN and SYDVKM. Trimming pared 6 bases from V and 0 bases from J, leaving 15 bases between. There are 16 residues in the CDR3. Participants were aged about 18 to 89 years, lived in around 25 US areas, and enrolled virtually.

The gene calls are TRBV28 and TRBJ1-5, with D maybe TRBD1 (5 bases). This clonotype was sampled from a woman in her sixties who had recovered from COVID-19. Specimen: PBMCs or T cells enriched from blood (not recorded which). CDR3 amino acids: CASRIGGGYSNQPQHF. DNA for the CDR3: TGTGCCAGCAGAATCGGGGGGGGTTATAGCAATCAGCCCCAGCATTTT.